Listed below are T cell receptor beta chains from one sample, sequenced in a study of beta chain features in type 1 diabetes. Clones were read by immunoSEQ multiplex PCR, and TCRdb kept only the in-frame ones, dropping some. The profile shows some 150,000 clones, approximately 10% of them singletons. Sequencing used central memory CD4+ T cells from blood. The receptor set was obtained from a woman aged 30 to 39 with type 1 diabetes. Both conserved end residues are part of each CDR3. A D gene is named only where the DNA matches it firmly. Clone size, where shown, is once, few, many, or a class for clones that have expanded.

d_call clone_size cdr3_length j_call v_call cdr3_aa cdr3_nt
TRBD2 few 14 TRBJ2-1 TRBV18 CASSPTSGRNEQFF TGTGCCAGCTCACCGACTAGCGGGAGGAATGAGCAGTTCTTC
NA few 17 TRBJ2-5 TRBV19 CASSITPGDARQETQYF TGTGCCAGTAGTATTACGCCGGGGGACGCGCGACAAGAGACCCAGTACTTC
NA NA 15 TRBJ1-2 TRBV4-1 CASSHADRAFYGYTF TGCGCCAGCAGCCACGCGGACAGAGCGTTTTATGGCTACACCTTC
NA NA 14 TRBJ2-7 TRBV14 CASSQAHRFYEQYF TGTGCCAGCAGCCAAGCTCACAGGTTCTACGAGCAGTACTTC
TRBD2 few 13 TRBJ2-7 TRBV2 CASSTGGGERQYF TGTGCCAGCAGTACGGGGGGTGGGGAGCGGCAGTACTTC
TRBD2 few 17 TRBJ2-3 TRBV2 CASSRGLAGAGFDTQYF TGTGCCAGCAGCCGAGGACTAGCGGGAGCGGGTTTTGATACGCAGTATTTT
TRBD2 NA 15 TRBJ2-3 TRBV29-1 CSETASSGRRDTQYF TGCAGCGAAACCGCCTCCAGCGGGAGGCGGGATACGCAGTATTTT
NA NA 14 TRBJ2-7 TRBV28 CASIRPGDSYEQYF TGTGCCAGCATCAGGCCGGGAGACTCCTACGAGCAGTACTTC
TRBD1 NA 16 TRBJ1-2 TRBV6-5 CASSYLFGQGAGGYTF TGTGCCAGCAGTTACCTCTTCGGACAGGGGGCGGGTGGCTACACCTTC
TRBD2 NA 14 TRBJ2-1 TRBV7-9 CASSLGVTSFEQFF TGTGCCAGCAGCTTAGGGGTGACTAGCTTTGAGCAGTTCTTC
NA few 15 TRBJ1-5 TRBV19 CASRNQGRGNQPQHF TGTGCCAGTAGGAACCAGGGTAGGGGCAATCAGCCCCAGCATTTT
NA NA 15 TRBJ1-5 TRBV7-2 CASSPQTGREQPQHF TGTGCCAGCAGCCCCCAAACGGGCAGGGAACAGCCCCAGCATTTT
NA NA 14 TRBJ2-7 TRBV6-5 CASSQVTVSYEQYF TGTGCCAGCAGTCAGGTGACGGTCTCCTACGAGCAGTACTTC
TRBD2 many 15 TRBJ2-2 TRBV4-2 CASSRTSGSGGELFF TGTGCCAGCAGCCGGACTAGCGGGAGTGGCGGGGAGCTGTTTTTT
TRBD2 few 15 TRBJ2-1 TRBV19 CASSILASGRNEQFF TGTGCCAGTAGTATTTTGGCTAGCGGGAGGAATGAGCAGTTCTTC
TRBD1 NA 15 TRBJ2-3 TRBV14 CASSPYGTVTDTQYF TGTGCCAGCAGTCCCTACGGGACAGTAACAGATACGCAGTATTTT
TRBD2 few 15 TRBJ2-7 TRBV6-5 CASSYGAGGHYEQYF TGTGCCAGCAGTTACGGAGCGGGAGGCCACTACGAGCAGTACTTC
NA few 12 TRBJ1-2 TRBV2 CASTGGPYGYTF TGTGCCAGCACCGGGGGACCCTATGGCTACACCTTC
NA few 14 TRBJ2-6 TRBV5-1 CASGGWAGANVLTF TGCGCCAGCGGAGGGTGGGCTGGGGCCAACGTCCTGACTTTC
NA few 15 TRBJ2-5 TRBV7-3 CASSLMGAEKETQYF TGTGCCAGCAGCTTGATGGGGGCGGAAAAAGAGACCCAGTACTTC
NA NA 13 TRBJ2-7 TRBV28 CASSLAGYGEQYF TGTGCCAGCAGTTTGGCAGGGTACGGCGAGCAGTACTTC
TRBD2 NA 15 TRBJ2-7 TRBV2 CASSEGLAGGPRPTF TGTGCCAGCAGTGAAGGGCTAGCGGGAGGGCCCCGACCTACCTTC
NA NA 14 TRBJ2-7 TRBV2 CASSVVRLGYEQYF TGTGCCAGCAGTGTAGTCAGGTTAGGCTACGAGCAGTACTTC
NA NA 13 TRBJ1-5 TRBV30 CAWRFGAEQPQHF TGTGCCTGGAGATTTGGGGCTGAGCAGCCCCAGCATTTT
TRBD2 few 13 TRBJ2-5 TRBV7-2 CASSLGGGETQYF TGTGCCAGCAGCTTAGGGGGGGGAGAGACCCAGTACTTC
NA few 14 TRBJ1-1 TRBV11-2 CASSLRQDNTEAFF TGTGCCAGCAGCTTACGGCAGGATAACACTGAAGCTTTCTTT
TRBD1 few 13 TRBJ2-2 TRBV30 CAHGQGNTGELFF TGTGCGCACGGACAGGGGAACACCGGGGAGCTGTTTTTT
TRBD1 few 13 TRBJ1-4 TRBV29-1 CSVRDRPNEKLFF TGCAGCGTTAGGGACAGACCCAATGAAAAACTGTTTTTT
TRBD1 few 18 TRBJ2-3 TRBV11-2 CASSLDARTGVKTDTQYF TGTGCCAGCAGCTTAGATGCACGGACAGGGGTGAAGACAGATACGCAGTATTTT